These T cell receptor beta chains were read from a single sample in a study of early T cells in non-severe SARS-CoV-2 infection. TCRdb fed the 5' RACE reads into MiXCR, producing one record per CDR3 protein. The repertoire consists of roughly 70,000 distinct CDR3 sequences, with around 20% occurring once and the leading ten covering about 17%. This specimen was whole blood, taken at baseline. All receptors derive from an adult who was a healthcare worker with PCR-confirmed SARS-CoV-2 infection or an uninfected control (not recorded which). Both conserved end residues are part of each CDR3. The D gene is left open where the match is weak. Size is stated for part of the rows, as once, few or many counts, or as a class when the clone is expanded.

v_gene,j_gene,abundance,d_gene,CDR3aa,CDR3nt
TRBV2,TRBJ2-6,.,.,CATQRQISGANVLTF,TGTGCCACCCAACGGCAAATCTCTGGGGCCAACGTCCTGACTTTC
TRBV7-8,TRBJ2-3,.,.,CASSSQGLSTDTQYF,TGTGCCAGCAGCTCCCAGGGGCTGAGCACAGATACGCAGTATTTT
TRBV7-2,TRBJ2-1,few,.,CASSLAGGPRFF,TGTGCCAGCAGCTTAGCGGGGGGGCCACGGTTCTTC
TRBV7-8,TRBJ2-2,.,TRBD2,CASSFPAGGIGELFF,TGTGCCAGCAGCTTCCCAGCGGGGGGGATCGGGGAGCTGTTTTTT
TRBV20-1,TRBJ1-6,.,.,CSARTGAKSPLHF,TGCAGTGCTAGGACAGGAGCTAAGTCACCCCTCCACTTT
TRBV7-3,TRBJ2-5,once,.,CASSAGTPQETQYF,TGTGCCAGCAGCGCCGGGACCCCCCAAGAGACCCAGTACTTC
TRBV7-8,TRBJ1-6,.,.,CASSLNRARSPLHF,TGTGCCAGCAGCTTAAACAGGGCACGGTCACCCCTCCACTTT
TRBV4-1,TRBJ2-1,few,TRBD1,CASSQGTGTDYNEQFF,TGCGCCAGCAGCCAAGGGACCGGGACAGATTACAATGAGCAGTTCTTC
TRBV7-6,TRBJ2-3,few,.,CASSQVLGTDTQYF,TGTGCCAGCAGCCAGGTTCTGGGGACAGATACGCAGTATTTT
TRBV5-1,TRBJ2-3,.,TRBD2,CASSSSGGDTDTQYF,TGCGCCAGCAGCTCAAGCGGGGGGGACACAGATACGCAGTATTTT
TRBV5-6,TRBJ1-1,few,.,CASSFHPDMNTEAFF,TGTGCCAGCAGCTTTCATCCGGATATGAACACTGAAGCTTTCTTT
TRBV7-7,TRBJ2-2,.,.,CASSSVPRSGELFF,TGTGCCAGCAGCTCCGTTCCCCGTTCCGGGGAGCTGTTTTTT
TRBV7-9,TRBJ2-5,.,.,CASSSPTFRVIETQYF,TGTGCCAGCAGCTCTCCAACCTTCAGGGTTATAGAGACCCAGTACTTC
TRBV5-4,TRBJ2-4,.,TRBD1,CASSSGTELVAKNIQYF,TGTGCCAGCAGTTCTGGGACAGAACTAGTAGCCAAAAACATTCAGTACTTC
TRBV7-9,TRBJ2-1,few,.,CASSLNEGLSYNEQFF,TGTGCCAGCAGCTTAAACGAGGGACTCTCCTACAATGAGCAGTTCTTC
TRBV2,TRBJ2-5,few,TRBD2,CASTEAASGGETQYF,TGTGCCAGCACCGAAGCGGCTAGCGGGGGTGAGACCCAGTACTTC
TRBV18,TRBJ2-7,few,.,CASSWGLGRSSYEQYF,TGTGCCAGCTCATGGGGCTTGGGGCGGAGCTCCTACGAGCAGTACTTC
TRBV7-6,TRBJ1-1,few,TRBD1,CASSEQGGLNTEAFF,TGTGCCAGCAGCGAACAGGGGGGCCTGAACACTGAAGCTTTCTTT
TRBV2,TRBJ2-2,.,.,CASNSGAGRLFF,TGTGCCAGCAATAGCGGCGCGGGTCGGCTGTTTTTT
TRBV5-1,TRBJ2-6,many,.,CASSPGPGANVLTF,TGCGCCAGCAGCCCAGGCCCTGGGGCCAACGTCCTGACTTTC
TRBV7-3,TRBJ2-2,.,.,CASSLTLDTGELFF,TGTGCCAGCAGCTTAACATTGGACACCGGGGAGCTGTTTTTT
TRBV18,TRBJ1-3,many,TRBD1,CASSPQRTGPGNTIYF,TGTGCCAGCTCACCACAAAGGACAGGGCCTGGAAACACCATATATTTT
TRBV19,TRBJ2-1,few,.,CASSILGAYNEQFF,TGTGCCAGTAGTATCCTAGGGGCCTACAATGAGCAGTTCTTC
TRBV5-5,TRBJ2-3,.,.,CASSNREVWTDTQYF,TGTGCCAGCAGCAATAGGGAGGTGTGGACAGATACGCAGTATTTT
TRBV2,TRBJ2-3,.,TRBD1,CASRAQGATDTQYF,TGTGCCAGCAGAGCACAGGGGGCTACGGATACGCAGTATTTT
TRBV20-1,TRBJ2-1,.,.,CSAGLTRGAYNEQFF,TGCAGTGCCGGCTTGACTAGAGGGGCCTACAATGAGCAGTTCTTC
TRBV10-3,TRBJ2-7,few,TRBD2,CATRGWRGVTYEQYF,TGTGCCACCCGCGGCTGGCGGGGGGTCACCTACGAGCAGTACTTC
TRBV5-4,TRBJ2-3,few,TRBD2,CASSPSAGGGDTQYF,TGTGCCAGCAGTCCCTCTGCGGGGGGAGGGGATACGCAGTATTTT
TRBV6-2/TRBV6-3,TRBJ2-7,.,TRBD2,CASRPPGLAETYEQYF,TGTGCCAGCAGGCCACCTGGACTAGCGGAAACCTACGAGCAGTACTTC
TRBV30,TRBJ1-1,few,.,CAWQLSRAFF,TGTGCCTGGCAGCTTTCTAGAGCTTTCTTT
TRBV12-3/TRBV12-4,TRBJ1-2,.,.,CASSLASGERGYTF,TGTGCCAGCAGTTTAGCGTCGGGTGAGAGAGGCTACACCTTC
TRBV3-1,TRBJ2-3,.,.,CASSQVTGSDTQYF,TGTGCCAGCAGCCAGGTCACAGGGTCAGATACGCAGTATTTT
TRBV12-3/TRBV12-4,TRBJ1-3,.,.,CASSPAGGLENTIYF,TGTGCCAGCAGCCCCGCTGGGGGACTTGAAAACACCATATATTTT
TRBV4-1,TRBJ2-1,.,.,CASSQSSSTLPSYNEQFF,TGCGCCAGCAGCCAATCGTCGTCGACTCTCCCCTCCTACAATGAGCAGTTCTTC
TRBV27,TRBJ1-1,.,.,CASSPNRALPDTEAFF,TGTGCCAGCAGCCCTAATCGGGCCCTCCCAGACACTGAAGCTTTCTTT
TRBV30,TRBJ2-7,few,.,CAWRRDSRLAEQYF,TGTGCCTGGAGACGGGACTCCCGGCTCGCCGAGCAGTACTTC
TRBV27,TRBJ2-3,.,.,CASSFLAEDTQYF,TGTGCCAGCAGTTTTCTAGCAGAAGATACGCAGTATTTT
TRBV11-1,TRBJ1-1,few,.,CASSLVDSPHTEAFF,TGTGCCAGCAGCTTAGTGGACAGCCCTCACACTGAAGCTTTCTTT
TRBV25-1,TRBJ2-7,many,.,CASSRGWGGEQYF,TGTGCCAGCAGCAGGGGTTGGGGCGGCGAGCAGTACTTC
TRBV30,TRBJ1-1,many,.,CAWSVRGLRTEAFF,TGTGCCTGGAGTGTACGGGGGCTAAGGACTGAAGCTTTCTTT
TRBV5-1,TRBJ2-7,many,.,CASSLFEQYF,TGCGCCAGCAGCTTGTTCGAGCAGTACTTC
TRBV7-9,TRBJ2-3,few,.,CASSHWATDTDTQYF,TGTGCCAGCAGCCATTGGGCTACCGACACAGATACGCAGTATTTT
TRBV7-9,TRBJ1-6,.,TRBD1,CASSYGQAGSPLHF,TGTGCCAGCAGTTATGGACAGGCTGGTTCACCCCTCCACTTT
TRBV12-3/TRBV12-4,TRBJ2-3,.,.,CASSNRDTQYF,TGTGCCAGCAGCAACCGAGATACGCAGTATTTT
TRBV7-8,TRBJ1-5,.,.,CASTPLGQSNQPQHF,TGTGCCAGCACCCCCCTTGGACAGAGCAATCAGCCCCAGCATTTT
TRBV3-1,TRBJ1-6,.,.,CASSQDWGGSPLHF,TGTGCCAGCAGCCAAGATTGGGGGGGTTCACCCCTCCACTTT
TRBV6-6,TRBJ1-1,.,.,CASSYSTATNTEAFF,TGTGCCAGCAGTTACTCGACTGCGACGAACACTGAAGCTTTCTTT
TRBV6-1,TRBJ2-7,many,.,CASSDTGISYEQYF,TGTGCCAGCAGTGACACAGGGATTTCCTACGAGCAGTACTTC
TRBV20-1,TRBJ2-7,.,.,CSAGQSYEQYF,TGCAGTGCTGGCCAGTCCTACGAGCAGTACTTC
TRBV18,TRBJ2-5,few,TRBD1,CASSPAGTVTGETQYF,TGTGCCAGCTCACCTGCCGGGACAGTCACTGGGGAGACCCAGTACTTC